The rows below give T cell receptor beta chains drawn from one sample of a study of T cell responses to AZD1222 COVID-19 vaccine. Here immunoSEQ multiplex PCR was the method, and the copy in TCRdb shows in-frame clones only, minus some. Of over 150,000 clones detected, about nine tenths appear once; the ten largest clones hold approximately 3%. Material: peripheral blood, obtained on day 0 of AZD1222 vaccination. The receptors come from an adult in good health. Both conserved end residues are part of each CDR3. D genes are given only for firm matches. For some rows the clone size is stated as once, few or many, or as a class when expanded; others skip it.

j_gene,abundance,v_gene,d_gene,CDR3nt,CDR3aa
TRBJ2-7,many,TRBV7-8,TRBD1,TGTGCCAGCAGCCCCCGACAGGGTCCATCCCTAATGACGTACTTC,CASSPRQGPSLMTYF
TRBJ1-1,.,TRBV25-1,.,TGTGCCAGCAGTGAATTTGTGGGCACTGAAGCTTTCTTT,CASSEFVGTEAFF
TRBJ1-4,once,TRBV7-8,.,TGTGCCAGCAGCTTAGGGACAAGAGCAACTAATGAAAAACTGTTTTTT,CASSLGTRATNEKLFF
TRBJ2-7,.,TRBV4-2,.,TGTGCCAGCAGCCAAGATGGGAGTTCCTACGAGCAGTACTTC,CASSQDGSSYEQYF
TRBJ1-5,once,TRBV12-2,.,TGTGCAAGTCGCTTACAGGGGTATAGCAATCAGCCCCAGCATTTT,CASRLQGYSNQPQHF
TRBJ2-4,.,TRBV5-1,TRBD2,TGCGCCAGCAGGCTAGCGGGGGGAGCCAAAAACATTCAGTACTTC,CASRLAGGAKNIQYF
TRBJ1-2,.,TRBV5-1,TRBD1,TGCGCCAGCAGCTTGGCCGGGACAGGGGGCAGGGGCTACACCTTC,CASSLAGTGGRGYTF
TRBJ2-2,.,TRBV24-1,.,TGTGCCACCGGGGGGCTCGCCGGGGAGCTGTTTTTT,CATGGLAGELFF
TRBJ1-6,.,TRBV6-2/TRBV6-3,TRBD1,TGTGCCAGCAGTCAGGGGGCAGTAGGTTCACCCCTCCACTTT,CASSQGAVGSPLHF
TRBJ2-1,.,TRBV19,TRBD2,TGTGCCAGTAGTTTCGGGGGGGCCGGGGATGAGCAGTTCTTC,CASSFGGAGDEQFF
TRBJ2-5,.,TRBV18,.,TGTGCCAGCTCACCCCGGGCAGAGCACCAAGAGACCCAGTACTTC,CASSPRAEHQETQYF
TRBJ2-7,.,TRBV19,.,TGTGCCAGTAGTAAATCTGGACAGTTCTACGAGCAGTACTTC,CASSKSGQFYEQYF
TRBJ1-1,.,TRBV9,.,TGTGCCAGCAGCGTAGTGGCAAGCAATGAAGCTTTCTTT,CASSVVASNEAFF
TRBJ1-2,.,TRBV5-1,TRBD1,TGCGCCAGCAGCCCTAGGACAGGGCAGTCTCGGAGTGGCTACACCTTC,CASSPRTGQSRSGYTF
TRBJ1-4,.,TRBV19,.,TGTGCCACGACCGCGGGCAGGACTAATGAAAAACTGTTTTTT,CATTAGRTNEKLFF
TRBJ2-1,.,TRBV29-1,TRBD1,TGCAGCGTTCGGACAGGGACCAATGAGCAGTTCTTC,CSVRTGTNEQFF
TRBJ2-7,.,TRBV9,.,TGTGCCAGCAGCGTCGACTGGAGCTCCTACGAGCAGTACTTC,CASSVDWSSYEQYF
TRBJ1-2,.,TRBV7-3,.,TGTGCCAGCAGCTTCGGTCTCTGGCAGGGTCTTAACTATGGCTACACCTTC,CASSFGLWQGLNYGYTF
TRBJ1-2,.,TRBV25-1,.,TGTGCCAGCAGTGAATCGGGGGGTACTAACTATGGCTACACCTTC,CASSESGGTNYGYTF
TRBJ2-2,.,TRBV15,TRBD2,TGTGCCACCAGCCGACCCCGTCTAGCGGGGATTCGTGGGACCGGGGAGCTGTTTTTT,CATSRPRLAGIRGTGELFF
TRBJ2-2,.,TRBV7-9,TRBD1,TGTGCCAGCGGCGACAGGGACACCGGGGAGCTGTTTTTT,CASGDRDTGELFF
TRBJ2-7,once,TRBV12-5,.,TGTGCTAGTGGTTTGGTAGTCGGGTTCGGGTACGAGCAGTACTTC,CASGLVVGFGYEQYF
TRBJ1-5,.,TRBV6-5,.,TGTGCCAGCAGACTCAATAGCAATCAGCCCCAGCATTTT,CASRLNSNQPQHF
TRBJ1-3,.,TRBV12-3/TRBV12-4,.,TGTGCCAGCACCGGACAGTTAGGAAACACCATATATTTT,CASTGQLGNTIYF
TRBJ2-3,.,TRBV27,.,TGTGCCAGCAGGGAACAGGGTAGGGATACGCAGTATTTT,CASREQGRDTQYF
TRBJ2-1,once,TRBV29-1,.,TGCAGCGTTGAAGATACCCCAGGAAATGAGCAGTTCTTC,CSVEDTPGNEQFF
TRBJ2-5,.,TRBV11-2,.,TGTGCCAGCAGCTTAGGGCCAGGTCGGGCGAAAGAGACCCAGTACTTC,CASSLGPGRAKETQYF
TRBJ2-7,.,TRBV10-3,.,TGTGCCATCAGTGAGTTGTTGGTCTCAAGCTCCTCCGAGTACGAGCAGTACTTC,CAISELLVSSSSEYEQYF
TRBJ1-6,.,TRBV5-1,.,TGCGCCAGCAGCTTGCGGGACGGTGGTGGTTCACCCCTCCACTTT,CASSLRDGGGSPLHF
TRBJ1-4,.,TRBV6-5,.,TGTGCCAGCAGTCAACAGTCAACTAATGAAAAACTGTTTTTT,CASSQQSTNEKLFF
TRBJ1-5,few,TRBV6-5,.,TGTGCCAGCAGTCTACAGGGCGGAAATCAGCCCCAGCATTTT,CASSLQGGNQPQHF
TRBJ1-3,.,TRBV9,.,TGTGCCAGCAGCGGGCTGACGGGATCTGGAAACACCATATATTTT,CASSGLTGSGNTIYF
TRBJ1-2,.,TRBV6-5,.,TGTGCCAGCAATAGAACACCAGGCGACGGCTACACCTTC,CASNRTPGDGYTF
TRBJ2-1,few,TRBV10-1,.,TGCGCCAGCACCGGGAGGCCCGGGGGCCGCTACAATGAGCAGTTCTTC,CASTGRPGGRYNEQFF
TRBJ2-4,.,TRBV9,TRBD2,TGTGCCAGCAGCGCCTGCGGGAGCTACTTC,CASSACGSYF
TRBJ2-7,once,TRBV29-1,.,TGCAGCGTCGGGACGGGAGCCTACGAGCAGTACTTC,CSVGTGAYEQYF
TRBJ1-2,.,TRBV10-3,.,TGTGCCATCAGTGAGTTGGTGGGCTATGGCTACACCTTC,CAISELVGYGYTF
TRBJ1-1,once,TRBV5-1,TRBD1,TGCGCCAGCAGCTCCGACGACAGGGACACTGAAGCTTTCTTT,CASSSDDRDTEAFF
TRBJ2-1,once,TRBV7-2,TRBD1,TGTGCCAGCAGCTTAGTTCAATTTGACAGGGCTTCAAACAATGAGCAGTTCTTC,CASSLVQFDRASNNEQFF
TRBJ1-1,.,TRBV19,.,TGTGCCAGTAGTATCCGGGGGGCTACTGAAGCTTTCTTT,CASSIRGATEAFF
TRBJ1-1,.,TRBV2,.,TGTGCCAGCAGTGAAAGGCTGGGTGGGTTCACTGAAGCTTTCTTT,CASSERLGGFTEAFF
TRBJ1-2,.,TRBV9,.,TGTGCCAGCAGCGTAGGGCAGGGATACTATGGCTACACCTTC,CASSVGQGYYGYTF
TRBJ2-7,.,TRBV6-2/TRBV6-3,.,TGTGCCAGCAGTTTGGACATACCGGCCTACGAGCAGTACTTC,CASSLDIPAYEQYF
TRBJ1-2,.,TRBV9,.,TGTGCCAGCGCCCTGACAGAAAACTATGGCTACACCTTC,CASALTENYGYTF
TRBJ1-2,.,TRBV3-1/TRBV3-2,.,TGTGCCAGCAGCCAACTACAATTGACGTTAGGGAAGACCTTC,CASSQLQLTLGKTF
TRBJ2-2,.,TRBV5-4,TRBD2,TGTGCCAGCAGGGGGAGGGGCGAGACCGGGGAGCTGTTTTTT,CASRGRGETGELFF
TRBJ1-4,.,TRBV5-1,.,TGCGCCAGCAGCTTGGGTGGCGGAGAGGAAAAACTGTTTTTT,CASSLGGGEEKLFF
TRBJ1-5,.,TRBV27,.,TGTGCCAGCAGACTTTTTAGCAATCAGCCCCAGCATTTT,CASRLFSNQPQHF
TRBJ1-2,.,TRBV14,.,TGTGCCAGCAGCCAAGTGAATGGGGGTCCGGGCTACACCTTC,CASSQVNGGPGYTF